This T cell receptor beta chain came from a study of CD8+ T cells in alopecia areata. In this sample, this clone turned up a few times. Reverse transcribed after extraction, RNA yielded cDNA as the sequencing template. Sequenced by immunoSEQ multiplex PCR; TCRdb stores in-frame clones only, minus some. The table includes 200,000 or so clones, 40% to 45% detected once. Trimming stripped 4 bases from V and 4 bases from J, with 13 bases between. The germline V gene encodes CDR1 SGHDN and CDR2 FVKESK. CDR3 length: 14 amino acids. Treatment in this sample: oral pan-JAK inhibitor, 5-10 mg twice daily. Sequencing used CD4+ T cells sorted from blood, obtained around week 37, from a patient treated with tofacitinib. The V and J genes are TRBV14 and TRBJ2-5, with D tentatively TRBD1 or TRBD2 (5 bases each). The receptor's source is a human donor with alopecia areata. In DNA, the CDR3 is TGTGCCAGCAGCCCCGGGACCGTCCGAGAGACCCAGTACTTC. Its protein is CASSPGTVRETQYF.